This T cell receptor (beta chain) was recorded in a study of cytomegalovirus exposure and HLA in healthy donors (dated by TCRdb to the late 2010s). General notes on the study: In an earlier analysis of several hundred of the donors, about 260 Gb of sequence data and 120 million or so unique TCR beta sequences from 150 million to 200 million T cells were reported. An early release covering just under 650 HLA-typed donors comprised 250 to 350 gigabases of sequencing data and tens of millions of unique TCR sequences. Among the roughly 400 genotyped donors, around 81% belonged to the genetic ancestry cluster associated with self-reported Caucasian donors. The study was designed to test whether signatures of past pathogen exposure could be identified by cataloging public T cell receptors. The study used immunosequencing to profile the T cell repertoires of more than 650 subjects and linked those repertoires to cytomegalovirus serostatus. In addition to the first cohort of around 670 subjects, a separate validation cohort of 120 different subjects was used. The study combined high-throughput TCR immunosequencing, statistical association of individual TCRs with disease status, and machine learning to predict cytomegalovirus infection status. A later analysis re-analyzed previously published TCR beta repertoires from 666 donors and added high-resolution HLA genotyping to study TCR occurrence patterns. Rather than using new phenotypic data, the later analysis identified candidate immune exposures from TCR beta sequences and from how often those sequences occurred across donors. In an earlier analysis of more than 550 of the donors, high-throughput TCR beta sequencing was used to judge whether each TCR beta V gene segment behaved as functional or pseudogenic. Donor age, sex, ethnicity and CMV serostatus were collected together with the repertoire data. A later genetic analysis took genome-wide SNP genotypes for 398 of the 666 donors and used that subset as a discovery cohort. Every discovery cohort repertoire had been produced on one sequencing platform. Both class I and class II loci were covered by HLA typing, at four-digit resolution. Typing coverage differed by locus: A, B, C, DRB1 and DQB1 were typed in about 620-630 donors, DQA1 in approximately 520, DPA1 in around 610, and DPB1 in 450 to 480. Five DR-DQ haplotypes were treated as single units for association and clustering because of strong linkage in the cohort. Across 398 genotyped donors of the cohort, an average of roughly 250,000 unique TCR beta nucleotide sequences per donor were sequenced, and roughly 20% of those sequences were non-productive. Here is what the overall study found, with its caveats: In a later analysis, 15,000 to 20,000 TCR beta sequences were associated with specific HLA alleles at a false discovery rate of 0.05. Roughly uniform sequencing depth across donors was assumed in presence/absence analyses, although this assumption may not hold. Broadly in line with IMGT annotations, most TCR beta V segments showed up in productive rearrangements about 90% or about 30% of the time in an earlier analysis of around 600 of the donors. Because counts were too low, more than 15 rarely observed V segments, including chromosome 9 orphons, were left out of the earlier analysis of approximately 580 of the donors. According to a later analysis, parvovirus B19, influenza, CMV and Epstein-Barr virus appeared linked to several top co-occurrence clusters. The study gave a list of over 150 TCR beta chains associated with cytomegalovirus. This cohort had only TCR beta chains sequenced, and the lack of alpha or paired-chain data limited which features could be detected. A further reported finding was that TCR beta sequences accurately predicted the HLA-A and HLA-B alleles for most subjects in the first cohort. Because the 87-base-pair reads could not distinguish some IMGT-functional V segments, including TRBV6-2 and TRBV6-3, those segments were excluded. Assigning TCR associations to individual alleles was difficult when HLA alleles, especially DR and DQ, strongly co-occurred. According to a later analysis, most CMV-associated TCR beta chains appeared to be HLA-restricted, and the HLA associations seemed to be driven largely by CMV exposure. Immune exposure information for the cohort was limited to CMV serostatus. It was suggested by the authors that the approach could potentially be generalized to other disease states and immunological phenotypes. While some public TCRs were present in many individuals, most TCR sequences turned up only very rarely across donors. Compared with the roughly 670-donor mean, donors in an Asian-associated ancestry cluster had fewer N-insertions in productive TCRs, according to a later genetic analysis. In a later analysis, the rate of TCR association differed among HLA loci, with DRB1 alleles having the most associated TCRs and HLA-C alleles having the fewest. In a later analysis, HLA-associated TCR beta chains were found to be more clonally expanded and to have lower generation probabilities than equally common non-associated chains. In a later genetic analysis, a missense DCLRE1C variant was associated with V-gene and J-gene trimming of TCR beta chains, and the association was replicated in an independent cohort. HLA typing was unavailable for some donors at each locus, so association tests used only the typed subset. Three of the identified cytomegalovirus-associated TCR beta chains were confirmed in vitro to be specific for cytomegalovirus antigens. A cluster of highly shared sequence variants was judged likely to represent a technical artifact of the sequencing pipeline. The classifier was reported to diagnose cytomegalovirus status with high specificity and sensitivity in both the original and validation cohorts. Correlated functional status among segregating V segments might reflect linkage disequilibrium, but an unknown experimental factor could not be ruled out.

According to the germline V gene, CDR1 reads KGHSH and CDR2 reads LQKENI. V and J are truncated by 5 bases and 3 bases respectively, leaving an intervening sequence of 19 bases. Inclusive of the bounding cysteine and phenylalanine, the CDR3 is 16 residues long. Left in the record is the CDR3 DNA by itself, 48 bases read in frame from the first base. Comment on this clone: The target of this receptor is not known. Base-call qualities are not available, and no considerably larger clone is one nucleotide away.

Preparation of the library involved the immunoSEQ multiplex PCR assay. For the multiplex PCR, a mixture combining 60 forward primers for TCR Vbeta segments and 13 reverse primers for TCR Jbeta segments was used. The CDR3 region of rearranged TCR beta genes was amplified from genomic DNA with a multiplex PCR assay. The Illumina HiSeq System was used to sequence the amplified TCR beta libraries as 87-base-pair reads. Concerning the study's data processing: In a later analysis, tens of millions of unique TCR beta chains were counted across the 650 to 750 repertoires, and about 9.9 million of these chains were shared by at least two donors. Raw reads were error-corrected and collapsed into unique sequences by a nearest-neighbor algorithm in which closely related sequences were merged to remove PCR and sequencing errors. V, D and J gene segments were assigned by aligning CDR3 sequences to IMGT reference sequences. For a sequence to be retained, a match of at least six nucleotides was required to both a V gene segment and a J gene segment. Rearrangements were classified as productive when the CDR3 lacked stop codons and remained in frame with V and J, and all other rearrangements were classified as non-productive. CDR3 was defined by IMGT convention, running from the second conserved V-encoded cysteine to the conserved J-encoded phenylalanine. The earlier analysis of about 570 of the donors excluded any sequence lacking an unambiguous match to a single V gene segment. An earlier analysis of a few hundred of the donors called V segments functional above 56.7% productive rearrangements and segregating when the between-donor standard deviation exceeded 5%. A statistical classification framework was built to diagnose cytomegalovirus status from the catalog of TCR beta chain sequences. V and J gene assignment, in a later analysis, came from comparing TCR nucleotide sequences with IMGT/GENE-DB human TR gene sequences. Using the TCRdist pipeline, a later analysis assigned CDR3 sequences along with most-parsimonious VDJ recombination scenarios. In a later analysis, each TCR beta chain was defined by its CDR3 amino acid sequence together with its V-gene family, and reads without a unique V-gene family were excluded. A later analysis removed over 500 highly shared, low-generation-probability nucleotide sequences to deal with suspected cross-contamination and a sequencing artifact. A later analysis calculated a clonal expansion index for each public chain from normalized within-repertoire ranks of inferred template counts. In a later analysis, generation probabilities were computed using a VDJ recombination model fitted to out-of-frame rearrangements, and the results were checked against IGoR. A later analysis scored TCR-TCR, TCR-HLA and TCR-CMV co-occurrence with hypergeometric tests, applying a repertoire-size bias correction to TCR pairs. In a later analysis, false discovery rates were estimated by permuting HLA or CMV assignments 20 times. In a later analysis, co-occurring TCRs were grouped using DBSCAN, with TCRdist sequence similarity added in when clustering inside HLA-allele-positive subsets. For co-occurrence clustering, repertoires with fewer than 30,000 or more than 120,000 public chains were excluded, along with a handful of repertoires with anomalous nucleotide sharing. Here the immuneACCESS table is served through TCRdb, limited to in-frame sequences with V and J called. Missing clones are a known gap in these copies; in checked studies unresolved V genes cover under half, and the rest lacks a known reason. The V and J calls and clone size are taken from that table; D and trimming were inferred from the DNA. Here the sample has about 170,000 clones; roughly 60% occur a single time. 2.5% to 3% of the sample rests with the top ten.

The cohort consisted of 666 healthy bone marrow donors. Cohort members were all nominally healthy when sampled, although unrecorded immune exposures were likely present. The donor was CMV seronegative and was included in the group of 352 seronegative cohort members. A peripheral blood sample was collected from each donor, and TCR beta sequencing was performed on peripheral blood mononuclear cells. The Qiagen DNeasy Blood Extraction Kit was used to extract genomic DNA from the blood cell samples. The sequence is built from TRBV18 and TRBJ2-5; TRBD1 is perhaps the D gene, given 7 matching bases. Sequenced input: PBMCs. The source of this sequence is a man between 40 and 49 years old in good health and CMV-seronegative. At the DNA level, the sequence is TGTGCCAGCTCAACCGGATCAGGGGGGCGGGAAGAGACCCAGTACTTC. Its coded protein is CASSTGSGGREETQYF.